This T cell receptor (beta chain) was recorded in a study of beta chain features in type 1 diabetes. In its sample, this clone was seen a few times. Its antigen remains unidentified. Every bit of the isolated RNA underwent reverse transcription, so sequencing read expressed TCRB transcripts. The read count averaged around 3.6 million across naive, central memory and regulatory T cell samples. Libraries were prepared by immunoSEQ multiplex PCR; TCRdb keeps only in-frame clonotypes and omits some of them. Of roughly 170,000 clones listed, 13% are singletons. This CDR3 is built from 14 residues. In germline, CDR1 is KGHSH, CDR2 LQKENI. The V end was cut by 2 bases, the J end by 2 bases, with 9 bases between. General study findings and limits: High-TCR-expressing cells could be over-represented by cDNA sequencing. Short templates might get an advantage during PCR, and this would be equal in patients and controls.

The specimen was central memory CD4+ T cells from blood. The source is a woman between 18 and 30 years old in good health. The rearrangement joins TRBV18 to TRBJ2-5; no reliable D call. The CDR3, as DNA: TGTGCCAGCTCACCAAACAGTGAACAAGAGACCCAGTACTTC. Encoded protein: CASSPNSEQETQYF. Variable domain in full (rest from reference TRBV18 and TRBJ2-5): NAGVMQNPRHLVRRRGQEARLRCSPMKGHSHVYWYRQLPEEGLKFMVYLQKENIIDESGMPKERFSAEFPKEGPSILRIQQVVRGDSAAYFCASSPNSEQETQYFGPGTRLLVL.